The entry below describes one T cell receptor (beta chain). The CDR3 sequence is 11 residues long. Germline lookup yields CDR1 SGHAT and CDR2 FQNNGV. V was pared by 5 bases and J by 1 base, with 2 bases between. Following RNA extraction, reverse transcription yielded cDNA that acted as the sequencing template. Profiling relied on immunoSEQ multiplex PCR, and the TCRdb table lists in-frame clones only, not all of them. The table shows some 190,000 clones, with about 60% occurring only once. Treatment described: oral pan-JAK inhibitor, 5-10 mg twice daily. These data belong to a study of CD8+ T cells in alopecia areata.

This chain joins TRBV11-2 and TRBJ2-5; D is undetermined. The TCR was taken from a human donor with alopecia areata. Specimen: CD4+ T cells sorted from blood, collected at week 4, from a patient treated with tofacitinib. This chain's CDR3 is CASSTQETQYF. CDR3 DNA sequence: TGTGCCAGCAGCACCCAAGAGACCCAGTACTTC.